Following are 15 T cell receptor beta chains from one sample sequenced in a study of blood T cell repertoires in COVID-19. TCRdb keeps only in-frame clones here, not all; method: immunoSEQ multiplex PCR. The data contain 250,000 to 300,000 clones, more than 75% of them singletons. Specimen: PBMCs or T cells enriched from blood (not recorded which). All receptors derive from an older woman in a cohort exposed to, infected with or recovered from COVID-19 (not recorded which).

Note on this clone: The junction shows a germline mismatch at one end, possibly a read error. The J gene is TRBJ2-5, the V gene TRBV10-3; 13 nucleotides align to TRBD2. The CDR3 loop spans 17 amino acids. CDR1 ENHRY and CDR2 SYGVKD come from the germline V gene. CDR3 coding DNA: TGTGCCACCAGTGGTTCCCGACTAGCGGGAGGTCAAGAGACCCAGTACTTC. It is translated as CATSGSRLAGGQETQYF.

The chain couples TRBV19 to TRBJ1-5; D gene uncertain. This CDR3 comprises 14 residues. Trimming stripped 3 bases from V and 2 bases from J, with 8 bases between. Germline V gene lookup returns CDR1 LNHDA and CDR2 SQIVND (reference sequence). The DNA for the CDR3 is TGTGCCAGTAGTATGGTTCTAGGCAATCAGCCCCAGCATTTT. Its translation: CASSMVLGNQPQHF.

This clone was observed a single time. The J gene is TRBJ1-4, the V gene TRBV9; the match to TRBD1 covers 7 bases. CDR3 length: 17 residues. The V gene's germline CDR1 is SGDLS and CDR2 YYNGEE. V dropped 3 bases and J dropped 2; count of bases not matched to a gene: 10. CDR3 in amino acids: CASSAGEDRITNEKLFF. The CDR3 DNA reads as TGTGCCAGCAGCGCGGGGGAGGACAGGATTACTAATGAAAAACTGTTTTTT.

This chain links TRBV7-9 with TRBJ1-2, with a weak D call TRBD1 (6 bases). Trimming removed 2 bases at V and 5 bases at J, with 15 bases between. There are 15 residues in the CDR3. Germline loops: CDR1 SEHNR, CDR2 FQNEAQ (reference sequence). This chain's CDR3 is CASSLRNRDPYGYTF. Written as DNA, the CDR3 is TGTGCCAGCAGCTTAAGAAACAGGGACCCATATGGCTACACCTTC.

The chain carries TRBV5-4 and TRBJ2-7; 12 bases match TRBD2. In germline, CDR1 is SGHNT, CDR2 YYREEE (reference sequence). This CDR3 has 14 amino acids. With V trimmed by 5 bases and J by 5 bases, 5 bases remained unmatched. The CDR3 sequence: CASRQGLAGHEQYF. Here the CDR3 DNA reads TGTGCCAGCAGGCAGGGACTAGCGGGTCACGAGCAGTACTTC.

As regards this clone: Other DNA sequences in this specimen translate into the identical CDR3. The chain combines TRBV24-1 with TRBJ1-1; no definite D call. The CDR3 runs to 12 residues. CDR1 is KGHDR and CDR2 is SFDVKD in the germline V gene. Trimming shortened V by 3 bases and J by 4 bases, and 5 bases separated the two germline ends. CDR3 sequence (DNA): TGTGCCACCAGTGATCCGGGCACTGAAGCTTTCTTT. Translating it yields CATSDPGTEAFF.

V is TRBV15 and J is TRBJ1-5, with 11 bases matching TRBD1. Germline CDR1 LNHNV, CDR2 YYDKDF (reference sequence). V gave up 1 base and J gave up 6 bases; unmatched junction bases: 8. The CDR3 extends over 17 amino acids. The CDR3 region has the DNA TGTGCCACCAGCAGAGGAGGGACAGGGGGGTTTTTTCAGCCCCAGCATTTT. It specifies CATSRGGTGGFFQPQHF.

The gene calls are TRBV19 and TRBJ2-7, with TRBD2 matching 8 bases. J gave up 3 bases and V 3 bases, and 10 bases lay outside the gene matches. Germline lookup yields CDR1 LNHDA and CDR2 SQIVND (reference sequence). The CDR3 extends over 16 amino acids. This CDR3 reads CASSIAGGGPFYEQYF. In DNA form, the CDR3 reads TGTGCCAGTAGTATCGCGGGGGGAGGCCCTTTCTACGAGCAGTACTTC.

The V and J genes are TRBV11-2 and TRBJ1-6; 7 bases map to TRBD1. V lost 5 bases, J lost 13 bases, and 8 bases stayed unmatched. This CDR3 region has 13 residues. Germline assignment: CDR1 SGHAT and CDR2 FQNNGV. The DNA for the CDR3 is TGTGCCAGCAGCCTTCTACAGGGGTCTCCCCTCCACTTT. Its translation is CASSLLQGSPLHF.

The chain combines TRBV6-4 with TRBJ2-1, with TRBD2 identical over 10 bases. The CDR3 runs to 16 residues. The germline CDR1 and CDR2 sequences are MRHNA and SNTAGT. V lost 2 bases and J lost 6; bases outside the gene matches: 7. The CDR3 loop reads CASSDPAGGNGNEQFF. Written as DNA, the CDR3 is TGTGCCAGCAGTGACCCAGCGGGAGGGAATGGCAATGAGCAGTTCTTC.

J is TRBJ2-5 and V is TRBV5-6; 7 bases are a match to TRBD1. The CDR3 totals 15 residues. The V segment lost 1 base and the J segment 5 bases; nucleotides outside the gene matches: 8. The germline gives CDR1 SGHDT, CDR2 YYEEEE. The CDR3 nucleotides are TGTGCCAGCAGCTTGACAGGGGAAAAGATCGAGACCCAGTACTTC. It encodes CASSLTGEKIETQYF.

The CDR3 spells CASSWGQGDTQYF. For the CDR3, the DNA is TGTGCCAGCAGTTGGGGACAGGGAGATACGCAGTATTTT. This chain connects TRBV27 to TRBJ2-3; 9 positions match TRBD1. V was pared by 4 bases and J by 5 bases, with 1 base of the junction left unmatched. The CDR3 extends over 13 amino acids. Germline CDR1 reads MNHEY; CDR2 reads SMNVEV (reference sequence).

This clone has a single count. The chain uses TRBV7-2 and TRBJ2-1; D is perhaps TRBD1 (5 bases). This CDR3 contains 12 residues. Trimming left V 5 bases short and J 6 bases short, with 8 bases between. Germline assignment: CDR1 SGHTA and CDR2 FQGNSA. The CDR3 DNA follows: TGTGCCAGCAGCCTACAGGCCAATGAGCAGTTCTTC. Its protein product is CASSLQANEQFF.

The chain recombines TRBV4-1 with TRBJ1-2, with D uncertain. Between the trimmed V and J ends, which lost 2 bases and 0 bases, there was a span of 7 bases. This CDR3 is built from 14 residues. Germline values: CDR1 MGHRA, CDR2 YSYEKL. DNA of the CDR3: TGCGCCAGCAGCCAACCAACAGCTAACTATGGCTACACCTTC. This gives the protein CASSQPTANYGYTF.

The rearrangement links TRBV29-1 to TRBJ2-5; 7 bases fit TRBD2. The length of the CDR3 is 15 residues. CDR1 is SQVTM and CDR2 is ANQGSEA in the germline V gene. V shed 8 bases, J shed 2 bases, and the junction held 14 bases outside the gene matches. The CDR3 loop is CSPGGREVQQETQYF. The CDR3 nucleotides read TGCAGCCCTGGGGGGAGGGAGGTCCAACAAGAGACCCAGTACTTC.